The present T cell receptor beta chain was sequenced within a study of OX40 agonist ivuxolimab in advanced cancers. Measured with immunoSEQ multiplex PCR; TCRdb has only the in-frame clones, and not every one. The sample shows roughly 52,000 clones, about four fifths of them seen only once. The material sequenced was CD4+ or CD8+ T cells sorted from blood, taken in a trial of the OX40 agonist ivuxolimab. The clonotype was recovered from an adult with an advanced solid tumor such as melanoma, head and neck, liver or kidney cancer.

The CDR3 is CASSLVGTYADTQYF. CDR3 nucleotide sequence: TGTGCCAGCAGCTTAGTAGGGACTTACGCCGATACGCAGTATTTT. V and J are TRBV7-8 and TRBJ2-3, with TRBD2 as a possible D gene (6 bases). CDR1 is SGHVS and CDR2 is FQNEAQ in the germline V gene. Trimming took 1 base from V and 6 from J, leaving 14 bases between them. This CDR3 comprises 15 residues.